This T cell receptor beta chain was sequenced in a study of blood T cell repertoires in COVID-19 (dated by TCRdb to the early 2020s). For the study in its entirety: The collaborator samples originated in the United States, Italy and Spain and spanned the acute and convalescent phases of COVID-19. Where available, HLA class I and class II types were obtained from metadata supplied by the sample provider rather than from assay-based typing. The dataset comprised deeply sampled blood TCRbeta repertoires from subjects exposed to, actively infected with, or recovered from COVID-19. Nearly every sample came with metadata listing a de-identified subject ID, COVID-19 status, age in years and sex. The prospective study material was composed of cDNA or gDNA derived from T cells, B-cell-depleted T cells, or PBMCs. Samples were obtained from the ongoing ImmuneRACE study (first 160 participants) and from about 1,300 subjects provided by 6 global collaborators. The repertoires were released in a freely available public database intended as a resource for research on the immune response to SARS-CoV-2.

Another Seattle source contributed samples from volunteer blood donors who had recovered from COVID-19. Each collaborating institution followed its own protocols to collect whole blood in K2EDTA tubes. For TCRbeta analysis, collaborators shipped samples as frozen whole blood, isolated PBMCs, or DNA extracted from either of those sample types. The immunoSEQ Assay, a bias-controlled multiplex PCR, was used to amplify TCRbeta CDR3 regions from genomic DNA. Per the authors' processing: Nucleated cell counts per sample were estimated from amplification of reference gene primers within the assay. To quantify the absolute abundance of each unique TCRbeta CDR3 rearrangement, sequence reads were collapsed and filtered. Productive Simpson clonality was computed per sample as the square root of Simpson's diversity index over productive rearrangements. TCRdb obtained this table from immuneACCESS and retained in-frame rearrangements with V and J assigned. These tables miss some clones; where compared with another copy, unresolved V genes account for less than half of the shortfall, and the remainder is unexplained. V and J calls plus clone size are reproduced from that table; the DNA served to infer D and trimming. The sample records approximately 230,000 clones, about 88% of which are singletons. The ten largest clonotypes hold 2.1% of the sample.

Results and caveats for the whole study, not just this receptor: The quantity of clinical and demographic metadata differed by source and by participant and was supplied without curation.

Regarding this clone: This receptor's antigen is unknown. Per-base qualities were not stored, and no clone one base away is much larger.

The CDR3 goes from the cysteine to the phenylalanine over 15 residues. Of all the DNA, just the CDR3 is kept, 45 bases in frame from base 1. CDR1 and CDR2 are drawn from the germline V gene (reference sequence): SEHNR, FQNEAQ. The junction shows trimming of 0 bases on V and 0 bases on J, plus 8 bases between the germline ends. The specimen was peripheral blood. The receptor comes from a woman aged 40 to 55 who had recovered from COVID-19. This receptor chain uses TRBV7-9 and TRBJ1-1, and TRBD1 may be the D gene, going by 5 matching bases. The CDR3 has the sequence CASSLAGALNTEAFF. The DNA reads TGTGCCAGCAGCTTAGCTGGGGCGCTGAACACTGAAGCTTTCTTT. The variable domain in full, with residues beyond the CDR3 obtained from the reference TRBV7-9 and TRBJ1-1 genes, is DTGVSQNPRHKITKRGQNVTFRCDPISEHNRLYWYRQTLGQGPEFLTYFQNEAQLEKSRLLSDRFSAERPKGSFSTLEIQRTEQGDSAMYLCASSLAGALNTEAFFGQGTRLTVV.